This TCR beta chain was found in a study of control samples from healthy donors and cancer patients. Repertoires were generated with immunoSEQ multiplex PCR, while TCRdb's copy carries only in-frame clones and drops some. The repertoire holds about 60,000 clones, with about 92% as singletons. The germline gives CDR1 SGHKS, CDR2 YYEKEE (reference sequence). V was pared by 4 bases and J by 3 bases, with 15 bases between. This CDR3 region has 15 residues. The specimen was PBMCs. This clonotype was obtained from a man aged 40-50 years with colorectal cancer. This sequence joins TRBV5-5 and TRBJ2-3, with D possibly matching TRBD1 (6 bases). The CDR3 spells CASSTAGTRTDTQYF. CDR3 coding DNA: TGTGCCAGCAGCACAGCCGGGACACGTACAGATACGCAGTATTTT.